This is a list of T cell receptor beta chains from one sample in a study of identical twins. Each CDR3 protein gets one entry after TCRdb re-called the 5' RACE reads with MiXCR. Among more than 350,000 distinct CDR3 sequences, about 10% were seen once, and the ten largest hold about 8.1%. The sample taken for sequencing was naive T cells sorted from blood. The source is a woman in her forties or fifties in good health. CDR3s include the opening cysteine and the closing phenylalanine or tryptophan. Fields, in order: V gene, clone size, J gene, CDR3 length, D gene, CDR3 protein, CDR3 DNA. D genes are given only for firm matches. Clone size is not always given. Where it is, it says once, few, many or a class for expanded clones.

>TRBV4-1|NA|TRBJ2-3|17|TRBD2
CASSQVLREAGTDTQYF
TGCGCCAGCAGCCAAGTTTTGCGGGAGGCCGGCACAGATACGCAGTATTTT
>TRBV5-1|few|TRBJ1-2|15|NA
CASSSGVPSDYGYTF
TGCGCCAGCAGCTCCGGTGTTCCTAGTGACTATGGCTACACCTTC
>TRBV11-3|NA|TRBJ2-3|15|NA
CASSLRAPSTDTQYF
TGTGCCAGCAGCTTGAGGGCGCCATCAACAGATACGCAGTATTTT
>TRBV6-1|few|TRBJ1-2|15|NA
CASSEAPGRIYGYTF
TGTGCCAGCAGTGAAGCCCCAGGACGGATTTATGGCTACACCTTC
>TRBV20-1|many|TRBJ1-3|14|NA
CSAALIGVGNTIYF
TGCAGTGCTGCACTAATCGGGGTTGGAAACACCATATATTTT
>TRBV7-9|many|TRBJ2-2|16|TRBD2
CASSLPSGSVTGELFF
TGTGCCAGCAGCTTACCTAGCGGGAGTGTAACCGGGGAGCTGTTTTTT
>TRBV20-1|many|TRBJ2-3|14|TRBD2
CSARESRGGDTQYF
TGCAGTGCTAGAGAGAGCCGGGGGGGGGATACGCAGTATTTT
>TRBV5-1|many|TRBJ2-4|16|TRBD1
CASSSGTGGDGNIQYF
TGCGCCAGCAGCTCCGGGACAGGAGGGGATGGAAACATTCAGTACTTC
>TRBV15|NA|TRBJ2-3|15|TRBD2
CATSRVAGATDTQYF
TGTGCCACCAGCAGAGTAGCGGGAGCCACAGATACGCAGTATTTT
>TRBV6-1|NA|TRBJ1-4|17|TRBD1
CASSDQRGGTGGEKLFF
TGTGCCAGCAGTGATCAGAGGGGGGGGACAGGTGGTGAAAAACTGTTTTTT
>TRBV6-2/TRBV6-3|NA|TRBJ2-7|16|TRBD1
CASRSTKTGDSYEQYF
TGTGCCAGCAGATCCACAAAGACAGGGGACTCCTACGAGCAGTACTTC
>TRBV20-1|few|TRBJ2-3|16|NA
CSARDQGGKGTDTQYF
TGCAGTGCTAGAGATCAAGGCGGGAAGGGCACAGATACGCAGTATTTT
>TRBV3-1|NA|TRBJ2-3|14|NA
CASSHKSSTDTQYF
TGTGCCAGCAGCCACAAAAGTAGCACAGATACGCAGTATTTT
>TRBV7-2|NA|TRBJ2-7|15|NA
CASSQDSSISYEQYF
TGTGCCAGCAGCCAGGACAGCTCCATCTCCTACGAGCAGTACTTC
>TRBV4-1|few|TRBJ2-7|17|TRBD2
CASSQHPDSGRGGEQYF
TGCGCCAGCAGCCAACACCCTGACAGCGGGAGGGGTGGCGAGCAGTACTTC
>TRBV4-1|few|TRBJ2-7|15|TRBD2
CASSQVREASYEQYF
TGCGCCAGCAGCCAAGTTCGGGAGGCCTCCTACGAGCAGTACTTC
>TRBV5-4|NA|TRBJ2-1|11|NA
CASSSDAQQFF
TGTGCCAGCAGCTCGGACGCACAGCAGTTCTTC
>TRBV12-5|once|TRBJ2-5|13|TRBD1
CASATGVGETQYF
TGTGCTAGCGCCACAGGGGTCGGAGAGACCCAGTACTTC
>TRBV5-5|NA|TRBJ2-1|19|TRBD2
CASSLVGLAGGNSYNEQFF
TGTGCCAGCAGCTTGGTTGGACTAGCGGGAGGTAACTCCTACAATGAGCAGTTCTTC
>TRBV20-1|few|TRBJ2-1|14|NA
CSARRELLYNEQFF
TGCAGTGCTAGACGGGAGTTGTTGTATAATGAGCAGTTCTTC
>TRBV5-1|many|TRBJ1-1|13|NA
CASSLKGPGEAFF
TGCGCCAGCAGCCTCAAAGGGCCTGGGGAAGCTTTCTTT
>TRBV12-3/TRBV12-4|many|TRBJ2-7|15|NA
CASSLALTQTYEQYF
TGTGCCAGCAGTTTAGCCCTGACTCAGACCTACGAGCAGTACTTC
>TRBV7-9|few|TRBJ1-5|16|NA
CASPGAGVGGNQPQHF
TGTGCCAGCCCAGGGGCAGGGGTTGGCGGCAATCAGCCCCAGCATTTT
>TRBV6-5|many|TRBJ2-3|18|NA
CASSYSSGRLPSTDTQYF
TGTGCCAGCAGTTATTCCAGCGGGCGGCTACCTAGCACAGATACGCAGTATTTT
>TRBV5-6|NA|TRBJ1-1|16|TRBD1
CASSYGQGALNTEAFF
TGTGCCAGCAGCTACGGACAGGGGGCATTGAACACTGAAGCTTTCTTT
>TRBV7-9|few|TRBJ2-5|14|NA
CASSDYQYQETQYF
TGTGCCAGCAGCGATTATCAGTACCAAGAGACCCAGTACTTC
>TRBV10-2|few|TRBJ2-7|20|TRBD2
CASSGFTGRLAGGGSYEQYF
TGCGCCAGCAGTGGATTCACTGGCAGGCTAGCGGGAGGAGGGTCCTACGAGCAGTACTTC
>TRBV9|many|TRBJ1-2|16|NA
CASSGGIEPANYGYTF
TGTGCCAGCAGCGGGGGGATTGAGCCCGCTAACTATGGCTACACCTTC
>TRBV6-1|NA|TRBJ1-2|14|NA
CASSERRGAYGYTF
TGTGCCAGCAGTGAACGTAGAGGGGCCTATGGCTACACCTTC
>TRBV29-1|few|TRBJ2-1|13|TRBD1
CSVRQGDYNEQFF
TGCAGCGTAAGACAGGGGGACTACAATGAGCAGTTCTTC
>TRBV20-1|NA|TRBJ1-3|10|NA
CSLARDTIYF
TGCAGCCTCGCCCGGGACACCATATATTTT
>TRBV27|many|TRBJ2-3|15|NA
CASSLRQSVTDTQYF
TGTGCCAGCAGTTTGAGGCAGAGCGTTACAGATACGCAGTATTTT
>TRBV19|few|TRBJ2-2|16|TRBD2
CASSFPAGARTGELFF
TGTGCCAGTAGTTTCCCAGCGGGAGCAAGGACCGGGGAGCTGTTTTTT
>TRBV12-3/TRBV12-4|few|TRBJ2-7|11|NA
CASRQDYEQYF
TGTGCCAGCCGACAGGACTACGAGCAGTACTTC
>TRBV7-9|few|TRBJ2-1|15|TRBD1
CASNQPGQFPHEQFF
TGTGCCAGCAACCAGCCGGGACAGTTCCCCCATGAGCAGTTCTTC
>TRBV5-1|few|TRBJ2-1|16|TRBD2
CASSSPRERERNEQFF
TGCGCCAGCAGCTCCCCTCGGGAGCGGGAACGTAATGAGCAGTTCTTC
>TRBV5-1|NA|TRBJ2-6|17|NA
CASSLVSGPSGANVLTF
TGCGCCAGCAGCTTGGTCTCAGGGCCCTCTGGGGCCAACGTCCTGACTTTC
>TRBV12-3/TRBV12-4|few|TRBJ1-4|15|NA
CASSPAGLINEKLFF
TGTGCCAGCAGCCCCGCGGGGCTAATTAATGAAAAACTGTTTTTT
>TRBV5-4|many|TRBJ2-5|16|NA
CASSLEGGGGEETQYF
TGTGCCAGCAGCTTGGAGGGAGGAGGAGGAGAAGAGACCCAGTACTTC
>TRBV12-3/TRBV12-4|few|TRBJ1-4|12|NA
CASNGRESKLFF
TGTGCCAGCAACGGCAGGGAGTCAAAACTGTTTTTT
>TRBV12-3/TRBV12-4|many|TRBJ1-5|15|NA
CASSPRARANQPQHF
TGTGCCAGCAGTCCCCGGGCCAGGGCCAATCAGCCCCAGCATTTT
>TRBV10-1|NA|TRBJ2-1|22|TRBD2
CASREPYSGLAGGPSSYNEQFF
TGCGCCAGCAGAGAGCCTTATTCTGGGCTAGCGGGAGGGCCCTCATCCTACAATGAGCAGTTCTTC
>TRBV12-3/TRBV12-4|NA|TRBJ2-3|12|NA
CASSPTGYTQYF
TGTGCCAGCAGTCCGACGGGTTATACGCAGTATTTT
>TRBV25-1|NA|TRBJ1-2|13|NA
CASRLEANYGYTF
TGTGCCAGCAGGCTGGAAGCTAACTATGGCTACACCTTC
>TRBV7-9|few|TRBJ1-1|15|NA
CASSLRKGRDTEAFF
TGTGCCAGCAGCTTAAGAAAGGGCCGGGACACTGAAGCTTTCTTT
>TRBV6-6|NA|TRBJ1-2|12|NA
CASFYSDDGYTF
TGTGCCAGCTTCTACTCGGATGATGGCTACACCTTC
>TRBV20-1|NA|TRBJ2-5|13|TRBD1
CSARVTGEETQYF
TGCAGTGCTAGAGTTACAGGGGAAGAGACCCAGTACTTC